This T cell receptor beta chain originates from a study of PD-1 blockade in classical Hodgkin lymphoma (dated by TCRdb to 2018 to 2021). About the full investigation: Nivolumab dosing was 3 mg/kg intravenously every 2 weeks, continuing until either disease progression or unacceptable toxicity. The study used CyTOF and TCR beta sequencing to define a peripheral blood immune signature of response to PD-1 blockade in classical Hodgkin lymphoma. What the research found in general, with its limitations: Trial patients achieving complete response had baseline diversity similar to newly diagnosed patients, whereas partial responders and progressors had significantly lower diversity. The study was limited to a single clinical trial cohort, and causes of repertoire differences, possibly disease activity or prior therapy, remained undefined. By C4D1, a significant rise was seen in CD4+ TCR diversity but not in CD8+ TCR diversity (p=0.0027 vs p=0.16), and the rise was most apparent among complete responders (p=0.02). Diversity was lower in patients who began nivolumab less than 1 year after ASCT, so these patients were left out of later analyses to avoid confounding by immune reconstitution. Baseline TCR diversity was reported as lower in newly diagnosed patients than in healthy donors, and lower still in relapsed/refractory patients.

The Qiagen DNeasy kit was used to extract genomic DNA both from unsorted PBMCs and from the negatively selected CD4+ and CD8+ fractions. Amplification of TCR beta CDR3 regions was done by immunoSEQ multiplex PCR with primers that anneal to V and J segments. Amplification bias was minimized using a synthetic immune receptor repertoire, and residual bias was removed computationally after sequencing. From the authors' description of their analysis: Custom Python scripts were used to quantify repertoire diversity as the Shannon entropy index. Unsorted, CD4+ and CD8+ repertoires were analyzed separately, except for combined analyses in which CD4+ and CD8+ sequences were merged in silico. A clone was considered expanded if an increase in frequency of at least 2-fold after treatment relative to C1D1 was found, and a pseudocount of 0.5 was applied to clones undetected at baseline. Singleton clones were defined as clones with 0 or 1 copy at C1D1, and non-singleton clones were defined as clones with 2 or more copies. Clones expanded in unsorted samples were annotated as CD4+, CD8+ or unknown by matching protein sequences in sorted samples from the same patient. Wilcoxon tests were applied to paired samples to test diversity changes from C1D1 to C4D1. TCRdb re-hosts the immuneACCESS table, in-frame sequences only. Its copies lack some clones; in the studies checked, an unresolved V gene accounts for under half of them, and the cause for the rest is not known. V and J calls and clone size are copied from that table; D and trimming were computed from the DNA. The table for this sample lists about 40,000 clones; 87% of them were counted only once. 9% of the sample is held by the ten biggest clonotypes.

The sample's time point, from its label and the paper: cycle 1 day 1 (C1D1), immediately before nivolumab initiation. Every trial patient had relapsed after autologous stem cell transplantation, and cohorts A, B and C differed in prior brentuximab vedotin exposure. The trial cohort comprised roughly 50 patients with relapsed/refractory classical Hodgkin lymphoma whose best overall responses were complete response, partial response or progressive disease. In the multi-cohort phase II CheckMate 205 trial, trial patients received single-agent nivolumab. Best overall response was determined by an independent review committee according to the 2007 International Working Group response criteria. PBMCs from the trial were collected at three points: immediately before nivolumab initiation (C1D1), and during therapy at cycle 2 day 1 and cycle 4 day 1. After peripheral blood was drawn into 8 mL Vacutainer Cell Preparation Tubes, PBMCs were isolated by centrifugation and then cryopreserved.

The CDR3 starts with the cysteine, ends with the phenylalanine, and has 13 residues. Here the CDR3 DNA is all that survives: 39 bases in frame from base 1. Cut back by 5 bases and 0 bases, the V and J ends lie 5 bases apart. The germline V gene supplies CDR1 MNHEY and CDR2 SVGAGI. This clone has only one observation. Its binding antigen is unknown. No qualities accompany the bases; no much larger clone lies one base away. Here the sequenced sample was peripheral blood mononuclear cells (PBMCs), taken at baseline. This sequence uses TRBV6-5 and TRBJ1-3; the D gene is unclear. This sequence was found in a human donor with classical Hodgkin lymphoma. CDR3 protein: CASSPSSGNTIYF. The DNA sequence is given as TGTGCCAGCAGTCCCTCCTCTGGAAACACCATATATTTT.